Sequencing of this T cell receptor beta chain was carried out in a study of CD8 T cells in ankylosing spondylitis. Overall study findings and caveats: Reported data indicate significant enrichment of disease-linked clones within matched ankylosing spondylitis synovial fluid. Ankylosing spondylitis blood appeared to be characterized by a TCR beta motif of under ten highly homologous variants.

To note about this clonotype: Antigen: not known.

Quantitative 5'-RACE with molecular barcodes produced the TCR beta libraries. Each CDR3 protein is one row after TCRdb ran MiXCR on the 5' RACE reads. The sample comprises roughly 470,000 distinct CDR3 sequences, 25% to 30% of which are singletons, and about 0.92% rests with the top ten. Germline CDR1 and CDR2: SGHTA and FQGNSA. Trimming cost V 1 base and J 10 bases, with 14 bases left between them. The CDR3 totals 14 residues. The chain employs TRBV7-2 and TRBJ1-5; the D is unclear. The clonotype comes from a male donor with ankylosing spondylitis. Sequencing used blood, either unsorted or a sorted T cell fraction (not recorded which). CDR3 sequence reads: CASSLEGQSGPQHF. The CDR3 coding sequence is TGTGCCAGCAGCTTAGAAGGTCAGTCTGGACCCCAGCATTTT.